This T cell receptor beta chain was captured in a study of blood T cell repertoires in COVID-19. Overall study: Some COVID-19 samples were acute and others convalescent; all came from the United States, Italy and Spain.

This clone was observed a handful of times. Source study methods: Estimates of nucleated cell counts were drawn from the amplification of reference gene primers. The data were produced by immunoSEQ multiplex PCR, yet TCRdb's version contains in-frame clones alone and is incomplete. V and J calls and clone size are copied from that table; D and trimming were computed from the DNA. The sample lists around 52,000 clones, more than 70% occurring once. Germline-derived CDR1 and CDR2 are MNHNS and SASEGT. The CDR3 extends over 17 amino acids. Trimming cost V 0 bases and J 3 bases; bases outside gene matches: 4.

The TCR sequence derives from a human donor in a cohort sampled during active COVID-19. The chain uses TRBV6-1 and TRBJ2-3, with 12 bases that match TRBD2. Material for sequencing was peripheral blood. CDR3 residues: CASSEASGLAGTDTQYF. CDR3 coding DNA: TGTGCCAGCAGTGAAGCTTCCGGACTAGCGGGAACAGATACGCAGTATTTT.